Following are 10 T cell receptor beta chains from one sample sequenced in a study of a mutant IDH1 vaccine in newly diagnosed glioma. As for time point: week 23, last vaccination. One vaccine dose held 300 ug of mutant IDH1 20-mer peptide and came with topical imiquimod. Their target antigens are unknown. Method: immunoSEQ multiplex PCR; TCRdb's copy keeps in-frame clones and lacks some. The sample carries over 35,000 clones, approximately 80% recorded once. This specimen was PBMCs, taken from a glioma patient whose treatment included an IDH1 peptide vaccine. These receptors all stem from a man aged 40-49 years with glioma.

This chain connects TRBV11-2 to TRBJ2-7; D not certain. The CDR3 is 15 residues long. Trimming shortened V by 1 base and J by 5 bases, and 15 bases separated the two germline ends. From germline, CDR1 is SGHAT and CDR2 FQNNGV. The CDR3, as DNA: TGTGCCAGCAGCTTAGGTGTCTACAGATTCAACGAGCAGTACTTC. It specifies CASSLGVYRFNEQYF. The complete variable domain, with remaining parts taken from reference TRBV11-2 and TRBJ2-7, reads EAGVAQSPRYKIIEKRQSVAFWCNPISGHATLYWYQQILGQGPKLLIQFQNNGVVDDSQLPKDRFSAERLKGVDSTLKIQPAKLEDSAVYLCASSLGVYRFNEQYFGPGTRLTVT.

The chain couples TRBV5-1 to TRBJ2-3; no clear D gene. The germline V gene encodes CDR1 SGHRS and CDR2 YFSETQ. CDR3 size: 13 residues. Trimming removed 0 bases from V and 4 bases from J, with 6 bases in between. CDR3 nucleotide sequence: TGCGCCAGCAGCTTGGCCGAGGCAGATACGCAGTATTTT. Protein: CASSLAEADTQYF.

This clone came up once. V is TRBV10-3 and J is TRBJ1-5, with 10 bases lining up with TRBD1. V lost 3 bases and J lost 5; bases outside the gene matches: 1. The CDR3 runs 14 residues. Germline CDR1 reads ENHRY; CDR2 reads SYGVKD. The CDR3 here is CAISEGTGDQPQHF. CDR3 nucleotide sequence: TGTGCCATCAGTGAAGGGACAGGGGATCAGCCCCAGCATTTT.

CDR3: CASSFRNPNYGYTF. The CDR3 DNA is TGTGCCAGCAGTTTCCGAAATCCCAACTATGGCTACACCTTC. The chain links TRBV7-2 to TRBJ1-2, with unresolved D. The CDR3 is 14 amino acids. Germline CDR1 is SGHTA and CDR2 is FQGNSA. Trimming left V 6 bases short and J 2 bases short, with 13 bases between.

The chain recombines TRBV4-3 with TRBJ1-2, with TRBD1 matching over 9 bases. Germline loops: CDR1 LGHNA, CDR2 YSLEER. Trimming took 3 bases from V and 1 from J; bases not matched to a gene: 3. This CDR3 contains 15 residues. CDR3 DNA: TGCGCCAGCAGCCAGAGGACAGGGGTTAACTATGGCTACACCTTC. Amino acid sequence: CASSQRTGVNYGYTF.

The V gene is TRBV7-3, the J gene TRBJ2-5; D perhaps matches TRBD2 (5 bases). Germline V gene sequence: CDR1 SGHTA, CDR2 FQGTGA. Trimming cost V 5 bases and J 5 bases, with 12 bases left between them. This CDR3 has 13 amino acids. As DNA, the CDR3 is TGTGCCAGCAGCCCCGACTCGGGGGAGACCCAGTACTTC. Encoded protein: CASSPDSGETQYF. Complete variable domain (other parts from reference TRBV7-3 and TRBJ2-5): GAGVSQTPSNKVTEKGKYVELRCDPISGHTALYWYRQSLGQGPEFLIYFQGTGAADDSGLPNDRFFAVRPEGSVSTLKIQRTERGDSAVYLCASSPDSGETQYFGPGTRLLVL.

V is TRBV6-6 and J is TRBJ1-2; TRBD1 matches 7 bases. The germline gives CDR1 MNHNY, CDR2 SVGAGI (reference sequence). J was trimmed by 3 bases and V by 1 base; bases with no gene match: 2. The CDR3 covers 14 residues. The DNA of the CDR3 is TGTGCCAGCAGTTACTTCAGGGGGGACTATGGCTACACCTTC. This encodes CASSYFRGDYGYTF.

The V and J genes are TRBV7-9 and TRBJ2-7; 12 bases are shared with TRBD1. Germline V lookup: CDR1 SEHNR, CDR2 FQNEAQ (reference sequence). The CDR3 covers 14 residues. V lost 5 bases and J lost 6; bases outside the gene matches: 5. This CDR3 reads CASSRGTGGGEQYF. CDR3 in DNA: TGTGCCAGCAGCCGCGGGACAGGGGGCGGCGAGCAGTACTTC.

This clone was recorded a few times. The V call is TRBV19, the J call TRBJ1-5; 11 positions match TRBD1. Germline trimming cut 3 bases from V and 2 bases from J; bases unmatched to any gene: 6. CDR3 length: 17 amino acids. Germline V gene data show CDR1 as LNHDA and CDR2 as SQIVND (reference sequence). In DNA, the CDR3 is TGTGCCAGTAGTATCGGGGACAGGGGGTTGGGCAATCAGCCCCAGCATTTT. It is translated as CASSIGDRGLGNQPQHF.

The chain combines TRBV7-2 with TRBJ2-7; no reliable D call. CDR3 length: 11 residues. Germline assignment: CDR1 SGHTA and CDR2 FQGNSA. The V and J ends lost 4 bases and 4 bases respectively, with 5 bases between them. The CDR3 coding sequence is TGTGCCAGCAGCTCCCTTTACGAGCAGTACTTC. This gives the protein CASSSLYEQYF.